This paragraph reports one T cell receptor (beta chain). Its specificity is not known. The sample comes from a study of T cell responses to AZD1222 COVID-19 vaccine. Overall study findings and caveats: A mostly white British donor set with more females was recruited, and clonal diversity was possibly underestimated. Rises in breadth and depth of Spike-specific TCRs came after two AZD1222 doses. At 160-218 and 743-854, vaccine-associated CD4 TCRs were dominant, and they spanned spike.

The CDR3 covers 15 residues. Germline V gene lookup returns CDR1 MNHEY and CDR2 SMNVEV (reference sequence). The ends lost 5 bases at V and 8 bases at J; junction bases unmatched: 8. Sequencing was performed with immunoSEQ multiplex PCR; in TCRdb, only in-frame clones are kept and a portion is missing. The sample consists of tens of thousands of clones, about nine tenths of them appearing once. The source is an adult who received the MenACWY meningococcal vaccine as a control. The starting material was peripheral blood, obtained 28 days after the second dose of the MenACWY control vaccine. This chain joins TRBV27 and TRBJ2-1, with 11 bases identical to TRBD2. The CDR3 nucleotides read TGTGCCAGCAGTGTACTAGCGGGAGTTGTCCATGAGCAGTTCTTC. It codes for CASSVLAGVVHEQFF.